This paragraph covers one T cell receptor beta chain sequence. The sample holds other DNA sequences that translate to the same CDR3. Original data processing: ImmunoSEQ output lacked quality scores and full-length reads, limiting matched filtering. Sequencing was performed with immunoSEQ multiplex PCR; in TCRdb, only in-frame clones are kept and a portion is missing. The DNA gave D and trimming, while V, J and clone size come from that table. The sample has 950,000 to 1,300,000 clones; 70% to 80% are singletons. CD45RA-negative memory and CD45RA+ naive subsets were split from the CD4+ cells. The entry originates in a study of shared clonotypes between healthy human individuals. Turning to the study itself: Donors, aged 18 to 49, were two women and three men. Each donor contributed plates that comprised three CD4 naive, three CD4 memory, two CD8 naive and one CD8 memory.

The CDR3 extends over 14 amino acids. In germline, CDR1 is SGHRS, CDR2 YFSETQ. V lost 0 bases and J lost 4, with 11 bases in between. Sequenced: memory CD4+ T cells sorted from blood. Subset in this sample: CD45RA-negative fraction. The chain couples TRBV5-1 to TRBJ2-7; no clear D gene. This TCR derives from a man aged 18 to 29 in good health. The DNA for the CDR3 is TGCGCCAGCAGCTTGGCTCTGGATCCGTACGAGCAGTACTTC. Encoded protein: CASSLALDPYEQYF.